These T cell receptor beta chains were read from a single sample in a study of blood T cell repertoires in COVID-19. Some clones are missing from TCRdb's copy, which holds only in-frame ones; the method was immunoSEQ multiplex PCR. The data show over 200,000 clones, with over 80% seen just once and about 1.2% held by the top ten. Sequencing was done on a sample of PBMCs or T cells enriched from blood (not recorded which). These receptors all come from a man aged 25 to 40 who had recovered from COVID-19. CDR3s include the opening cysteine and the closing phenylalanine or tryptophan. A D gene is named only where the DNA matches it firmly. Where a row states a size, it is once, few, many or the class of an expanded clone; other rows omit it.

TGTGCCAGCAGCGTTCAGGGCCGAGGTTCTTACGAGCAGTACTTC,CASSVQGRGSYEQYF,TRBJ2-7,.,.,TRBV9
TGTGCCAGTGGTGCCGAGCTAAATGGCTACACCTTC,CASGAELNGYTF,TRBJ1-2,.,few,TRBV14
TGTGCCAGCACCCCCGGGACTAGCGGGGGGGCCGGGGAGCTGTTTTTT,CASTPGTSGGAGELFF,TRBJ2-2,TRBD2,once,TRBV7-9
TGCGCCAGCAGCTTGGATAAGGTCAGGGCGAATGGCTACACCTTC,CASSLDKVRANGYTF,TRBJ1-2,.,.,TRBV5-1
TGCAGCGTTCTCTTATGGACTGCAACTAATGAAAAACTGTTTTTT,CSVLLWTATNEKLFF,TRBJ1-4,.,.,TRBV29-1
TGTGCCAGCTCACCAAGGGGGAACGAACAGTACTTC,CASSPRGNEQYF,TRBJ2-7,.,.,TRBV18
TGTGCCAGCAGTATAGGGGTGAGCACAGATACGCAGTATTTT,CASSIGVSTDTQYF,TRBJ2-3,.,.,TRBV6-5
TGTGCCATCAGTGAGTCGGGGGGGCGTGGCAATGAGCAGTTCTTC,CAISESGGRGNEQFF,TRBJ2-1,.,.,TRBV10-3
TGTGCCAGCAGTACCCACAGGGGGCCTTCAAACGAGCAGTACTTC,CASSTHRGPSNEQYF,TRBJ2-7,TRBD1,.,TRBV28
TGTGCCAGCAGCTTAGACGCTAGCGGGGGTCTGAACACCGGGGAGCTGTTTTTT,CASSLDASGGLNTGELFF,TRBJ2-2,TRBD2,.,TRBV7-2
TGCGCCAGCAGCATTGGAGGGGGCGGGGCTGAAGCTTTCTTT,CASSIGGGGAEAFF,TRBJ1-1,TRBD1,.,TRBV5-1
TGTGCCAGCAGCCAAGATGGCGGGGGGGCCAGCTCCTACGAGCAGTACTTC,CASSQDGGGASSYEQYF,TRBJ2-7,TRBD2,.,TRBV4-2
TGTGCCAGCACCCCCGGGACAGGGCAAGAGACCCAGTACTTC,CASTPGTGQETQYF,TRBJ2-5,TRBD1,.,TRBV2
TGCGCCAGCAGCTTGGGGCGGGGGCTCGCCGGGGAGCTGTTTTTT,CASSLGRGLAGELFF,TRBJ2-2,.,.,TRBV5-1
TGTGCCAGTAGTATAGGAAGCTCCCTTAGCAGCTACGAGCAGTACTTC,CASSIGSSLSSYEQYF,TRBJ2-7,.,.,TRBV19
TGTGCCAGCAGCCAACTCACAGGGAGCTCCTACGAGCAGTACTTC,CASSQLTGSSYEQYF,TRBJ2-7,.,.,TRBV3-1/TRBV3-2
TGTGCCTGGAGTCGACGGATACAGGGGGCGCATGGAAACACCATATATTTT,CAWSRRIQGAHGNTIYF,TRBJ1-3,TRBD1,.,TRBV30
TGTGCCTGGAATCGGGAGGTTAATTCACCCCTCCACTTT,CAWNREVNSPLHF,TRBJ1-6,.,.,TRBV30
TGCGCCAGCAGTCCAGGACAGCTGGCAGGCGAGACCCAGTACTTC,CASSPGQLAGETQYF,TRBJ2-5,.,.,TRBV10-1
TGTGCCAGCAGTTTGAGTAGCGGGATGGGGGCCGGGGAGCTGTTTTTT,CASSLSSGMGAGELFF,TRBJ2-2,TRBD2,.,TRBV27
TGTGCCAGCAGTTTGCGGGGAGGATTGGAAGAGACCCAGTACTTC,CASSLRGGLEETQYF,TRBJ2-5,.,.,TRBV27
TGTGCCAGCAGCTTGGGTCGGGGGGCGCCCACAGATACGCAGTATTTT,CASSLGRGAPTDTQYF,TRBJ2-3,.,.,TRBV5-4
TGTGCCAGCAGCCAAGTTTACAGGAATTCACCCCTCCACTTT,CASSQVYRNSPLHF,TRBJ1-6,.,.,TRBV3-1/TRBV3-2
TGTGCCTGGTTCAAGTTGGGCGAAGCTTTCTTT,CAWFKLGEAFF,TRBJ1-1,.,.,TRBV30
TGCGCCAGCAGCATCCCAGGGGAGATGGTTAATGGCTACACCTTC,CASSIPGEMVNGYTF,TRBJ1-2,.,.,TRBV10-1
TGTGCCAGCAGCCTACGGACAGGGACGACATCCTACGAGCAGTACTTC,CASSLRTGTTSYEQYF,TRBJ2-7,TRBD1,.,TRBV7-9
TGTGCCAGCAGACTCAAGGGACAACCTATCACTGAAGCTTTCTTT,CASRLKGQPITEAFF,TRBJ1-1,.,.,TRBV6-6
TGTGCCAGCAACGCGGGCCTCAATGAGCAGTTCTTC,CASNAGLNEQFF,TRBJ2-1,.,.,TRBV12-3/TRBV12-4